The 15 T cell receptor beta chains below were found in one sample sequenced in a study of chemoradiotherapy in HPV16-positive cancers. Here immunoSEQ multiplex PCR was the method, and the copy in TCRdb shows in-frame clones only, minus some. The sample has thousands of clones, about 88% seen once. Source: tumor tissue, taken from a patient who underwent chemoradiotherapy. The source of these receptors is a human donor with HPV-associated anogenital cancer.

The rearrangement joins TRBV5-5 to TRBJ2-2, with D perhaps matching TRBD1 (6 bases). With 4 bases removed from V and 1 base from J, the gap between germline ends came to 8 bases. CDR1 SGHKS and CDR2 YYEKEE come from the germline V gene (reference sequence). CDR3 size: 14 residues. The CDR3 DNA sequence: TGTGCCAGCAGCGTGACAGGGAACACCGGGGAGCTGTTTTTT. Protein product: CASSVTGNTGELFF.

This chain uses TRBV11-1 with TRBJ2-7, with TRBD2 matching over 13 bases. J lost 1 base, V lost 4 bases, and 4 bases had no gene match. The CDR3 length is 16 residues. Looked up from germline, CDR1 is SGHAT and CDR2 is FQDESV (reference sequence). CDR3 in DNA: TGTGCCAGCAGCTCTCCGGGACTAGCGGGATCCTACGAGCAGTACTTC. Translating gives CASSSPGLAGSYEQYF.

The chain is built from TRBV6-1 and TRBJ2-7, with 10 bases identical to TRBD1. Trimming removed 4 bases from V and 7 bases from J; junction bases left unmatched: 7. CDR1 and CDR2 (germline): MNHNS, SASEGT. This CDR3 is 14 amino acids long. The CDR3 protein is CASSAGQGWIEQYF. The CDR3 nucleotides are TGTGCCAGCAGTGCGGGACAGGGGTGGATTGAGCAGTACTTC.

This sequence joins TRBV28 and TRBJ2-5; D call uncertain. V lost 6 bases to trimming and J lost 5 bases, with 16 bases between them. From germline, CDR1 is MDHEN and CDR2 SYDVKM. The CDR3 is made up of 14 amino acids. This chain's CDR3 is CASRDALTSETQYF. In nucleotides, the CDR3 is TGTGCCAGCAGGGACGCGTTAACTTCGGAGACCCAGTACTTC.

The J gene is TRBJ1-1, the V gene TRBV27, with 7 bases identical to TRBD1. With V trimmed by 5 bases and J by 5 bases, 8 bases remained unmatched. The germline V gene encodes CDR1 MNHEY and CDR2 SMNVEV (reference sequence). The CDR3 runs to 14 residues. As DNA, the CDR3 is TGTGCCAGCAGTACAAACAGGGGTGGGACTGAAGCTTTCTTT. This translates into CASSTNRGGTEAFF.

The chain couples TRBV7-2 to TRBJ1-2, with 7 bases matching TRBD1. The CDR3 runs to 14 residues. V lost 3 bases, J lost 7 bases, and 8 bases stayed unmatched. CDR1 is SGHTA, CDR2 FQGNSA, per germline. As DNA, the CDR3 is TGTGCCAGCAGCTTTAGGGCAGGGGGTCGTGGCTACACCTTC. It encodes CASSFRAGGRGYTF.

Points on this clone: Other DNA sequences in the same sample also yield this CDR3. The genes are TRBV19 and TRBJ2-5, with a tentative D call TRBD2 (5 bases). Trimming pared 3 bases from V and 5 bases from J, leaving 10 bases between. This CDR3 is built from 13 residues. Germline values: CDR1 LNHDA, CDR2 SQIVND (reference sequence). The CDR3 DNA is TGTGCCAGTAGTATGGAGGCCCAGGAGACCCAGTACTTC. This translates into CASSMEAQETQYF.

The chain couples TRBV7-2 to TRBJ2-3; D remains unclear. Germline lookup yields CDR1 SGHTA and CDR2 FQGNSA. This CDR3 has 14 residues. Between the trimmed V and J ends, which lost 4 bases and 4 bases, there was a span of 12 bases. The DNA for the CDR3 is TGTGCCAGCAGCTCCTTTCAATTTGCAGATACGCAGTATTTT. This encodes CASSSFQFADTQYF.

The rearrangement links TRBV7-9 to TRBJ1-1; D unclear. The CDR3 sequence is 11 residues long. The V and J ends lost 5 bases and 5 bases respectively, with 6 bases between them. The V gene's germline CDR1 is SEHNR and CDR2 FQNEAQ (reference sequence). The CDR3 loop reads CASSPRTEAFF. In nucleotides, the CDR3 is TGTGCCAGCAGCCCCAGGACTGAAGCTTTCTTT. The full variable domain, in which reference TRBV7-9 and TRBJ1-1 provide the parts outside the CDR3, is DTGVSQNPRHKITKRGQNVTFRCDPISEHNRLYWYRQTLGQGPEFLTYFQNEAQLEKSRLLSDRFSAERPKGSFSTLEIQRTEQGDSAMYLCASSPRTEAFFGQGTRLTVV.

The chain links TRBV5-4 to TRBJ2-7, with D uncertain. V shed 3 bases and J shed 0 bases, with 7 bases lying between them. CDR1 is SGHNT and CDR2 is YYREEE in the germline V gene (reference sequence). The CDR3 runs to 13 residues. The CDR3 here is CASSYSSSYEQYF. The CDR3 coding sequence is TGTGCCAGCAGCTACTCCAGCTCCTACGAGCAGTACTTC.

This chain connects TRBV11-1 to TRBJ2-3; D is undetermined. CDR3 size: 14 residues. Germline V gene lookup returns CDR1 SGHAT and CDR2 FQDESV (reference sequence). V gave up 6 bases and J gave up 0 bases, with 10 bases separating them. CDR3 in amino acids: CASRWASSTDTQYF. In nucleotides, the CDR3 is TGTGCCAGCAGGTGGGCCTCTAGCACAGATACGCAGTATTTT.

This chain connects TRBV5-1 to TRBJ1-2; D remains unclear. CDR1 SGHRS and CDR2 YFSETQ come from the germline V gene. CDR3 length: 12 amino acids. Trimming removed 0 bases at V and 5 bases at J, with 5 bases between. The CDR3 nucleotides read TGCGCCAGCAGCTTGGATGGGTATGGCTACACCTTC. Protein sequence: CASSLDGYGYTF.

J is TRBJ2-3 and V is TRBV28; 8 bases are shared with TRBD2. Germline V CDR1 and CDR2: MDHEN, SYDVKM. V was clipped by 4 bases and J by 3 bases; unmatched bases: 3. The CDR3 is 14 residues long. This chain's CDR3 is CASSSGRGTDTQYF. CDR3 DNA sequence: TGTGCCAGCAGTTCCGGGAGGGGGACAGATACGCAGTATTTT. The variable domain in full, completed from reference TRBV28 and TRBJ2-3, reads DVKVTQSSRYLVKRTGEKVFLECVQDMDHENMFWYRQDPGLGLRLIYFSYDVKMKEKGDIPEGYSVSREKKERFSLILESASTNQTSMYLCASSSGRGTDTQYFGPGTRLTVL.

This rearrangement joins TRBV7-6 to TRBJ2-2; 10 bases match TRBD2. Per germline, CDR1 SGHVS and CDR2 FNYEAQ. The CDR3 contains 16 residues. The ends lost 4 bases at V and 4 bases at J; junction bases unmatched: 6. CDR3 sequence: CASSSIAGGTTGELFF. Written as DNA, the CDR3 is TGTGCCAGCAGCTCTATAGCGGGAGGTACCACCGGGGAGCTGTTTTTT.

In this sample, this clone turned up a few times. The chain recombines TRBV4-1 with TRBJ1-4; D may be TRBD1 (5 bases). CDR3 length: 17 residues. Trimming took off 3 bases at V and 8 bases at J, with 22 bases between the two ends. CDR1 is MGHRA, CDR2 YSYEKL, per germline. The CDR3 reads CASSHLVLGGVLEKLFF. DNA for the CDR3: TGCGCCAGCAGCCACCTAGTGTTGGGGGGGGTGTTGGAAAAACTGTTTTTT.